This T cell receptor (beta chain) was recovered during a study of radiotherapy plus CTLA-4 blockade in lung cancer. Study-level findings and limits: Following radiotherapy plus ipilimumab, tumor-derived TCR clones expanded in the blood.

The data were produced by immunoSEQ multiplex PCR, yet TCRdb's version contains in-frame clones alone and is incomplete. The sample includes approximately 50,000 clones, around 73% of them seen just once. Concerning this clone: The target antigen is unknown. The same CDR3 can be traced to other DNA sequences in this sample.

CDR1 and CDR2 (germline): SGHRS, YFSETQ. V lost 0 bases and J 2 bases, leaving 5 bases between the germline ends. The CDR3 loop spans 13 amino acids. The genes are TRBV5-1 and TRBJ2-5; TRBD1 might be the D (5 bases). The origin of this receptor is a human donor with non-small cell lung cancer who had a complete response to radiotherapy plus ipilimumab. The material was peripheral blood, obtained from a patient treated with radiotherapy plus ipilimumab. CDR3 nucleotides: TGCGCCAGCAGCTTGGGACAGCAAGAGACCCAGTACTTC. It is translated as CASSLGQQETQYF.